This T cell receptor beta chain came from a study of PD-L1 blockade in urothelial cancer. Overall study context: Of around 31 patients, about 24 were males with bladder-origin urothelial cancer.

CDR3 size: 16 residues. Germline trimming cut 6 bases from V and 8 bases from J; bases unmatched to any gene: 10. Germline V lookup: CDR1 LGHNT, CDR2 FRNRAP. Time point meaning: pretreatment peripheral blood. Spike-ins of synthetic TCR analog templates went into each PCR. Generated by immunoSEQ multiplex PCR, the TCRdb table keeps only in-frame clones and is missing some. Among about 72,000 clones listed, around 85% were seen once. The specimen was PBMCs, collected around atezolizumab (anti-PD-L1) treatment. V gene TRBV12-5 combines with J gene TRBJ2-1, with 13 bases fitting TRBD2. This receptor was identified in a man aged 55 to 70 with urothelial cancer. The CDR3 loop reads CASGRGLAGASDEQFF. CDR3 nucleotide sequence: TGTGCTAGTGGCCGTGGACTAGCGGGGGCCTCCGATGAGCAGTTCTTC.